This is a list of T cell receptor beta chains from one sample in a study of T cell responses to AZD1222 COVID-19 vaccine. The data were produced by immunoSEQ multiplex PCR, yet TCRdb's version contains in-frame clones alone and is incomplete. The sample shows fewer than 200,000 clones, roughly 94% of them seen only once. The sample was peripheral blood, taken 28 days after the second AZD1222 dose. These receptor sequences come from an adult who received the AZD1222 COVID-19 vaccine. The CDR3 runs from the conserved cysteine through the conserved F or W. A D gene is named only where the DNA matches it firmly. Not all rows give a size; the values are once, few, many and, for expanded clones, a class.

clone_size	v_call	j_call	d_call	cdr3_aa	cdr3_nt
.	TRBV5-1	TRBJ2-7	TRBD1	CASSWGDRSSYEQYF	TGCGCCAGCAGCTGGGGGGACAGGAGCTCCTACGAGCAGTACTTC
.	TRBV11-3	TRBJ2-7	.	CASSLGGSSYEQYF	TGTGCCAGCAGCTTGGGTGGAAGCTCCTACGAGCAGTACTTC
.	TRBV11-3	TRBJ1-1	.	CASSLAGSAEAFF	TGTGCCAGCAGCTTAGCAGGCAGCGCTGAAGCTTTCTTT
.	TRBV9	TRBJ2-3	TRBD2	CASSVAGTSGGDTQYF	TGTGCCAGCAGCGTAGCAGGGACTAGCGGGGGAGATACGCAGTATTTT
.	TRBV6-6	TRBJ1-6	.	CASSGGGNSPLHF	TGTGCCAGCAGTGGGGGAGGGAATTCACCCCTCCACTTT
once	TRBV5-4	TRBJ1-3	.	CASSLTGVPGNTIYF	TGTGCCAGCAGCCTGACCGGGGTACCTGGAAACACCATATATTTT
.	TRBV5-5	TRBJ2-7	TRBD1	CASSLEGTGLSYEQYF	TGTGCCAGCAGCTTGGAAGGGACAGGGCTTTCCTACGAGCAGTACTTC
.	TRBV11-3	TRBJ2-1	TRBD2	CATTPGGGVSEQFF	TGTGCCACCACCCCCGGGGGAGGGGTAAGTGAGCAGTTCTTC
.	TRBV10-1	TRBJ1-1	TRBD1	CASSESTRGGTEAFF	TGCGCCAGCAGTGAGTCGACCAGGGGGGGCACTGAAGCTTTCTTT
.	TRBV29-1	TRBJ2-7	TRBD1	CSVGTGVLGEQYF	TGCAGCGTTGGTACAGGGGTTTTGGGGGAGCAGTACTTC
.	TRBV5-6	TRBJ1-4	.	CASSRWAGRNEKLFF	TGTGCCAGCAGCCGTTGGGCAGGGCGGAATGAAAAACTGTTTTTT
.	TRBV13	TRBJ2-1	TRBD2	CASSLLTGGPYNEQFF	TGTGCCAGCAGCTTACTTACGGGGGGGCCATACAATGAGCAGTTCTTC
.	TRBV7-7	TRBJ2-7	.	CASSLEAGTAGEQYF	TGTGCTAGCAGCTTAGAAGCTGGGACCGCGGGCGAGCAGTACTTC
.	TRBV6-2/TRBV6-3	TRBJ2-3	TRBD1	CASSPTGTTDTQYF	TGTGCCAGCAGTCCGACAGGGACCACAGATACGCAGTATTTT
once	TRBV6-4	TRBJ2-1	.	CASSDSATGGADQRFF	TGTGCCAGCAGTGACTCGGCTACCGGTGGGGCGGATCAACGGTTCTTC
.	TRBV19	TRBJ1-2	.	CASSIAHGSRVGYTF	TGTGCCAGTAGTATAGCCCATGGCAGTAGAGTTGGCTACACCTTC
.	TRBV30	TRBJ1-1	.	CAWAFIGFGTEAFF	TGTGCCTGGGCCTTCATAGGGTTCGGGACTGAAGCTTTCTTT
.	TRBV2	TRBJ1-1	.	CASSAIRVMNTEAFF	TGTGCCAGCAGCGCAATCAGAGTGATGAACACTGAAGCTTTCTTT
.	TRBV2	TRBJ2-3	TRBD1	CASSRTGGLDTQYF	TGTGCCAGCAGTAGGACAGGGGGCCTAGATACGCAGTATTTT
.	TRBV3-1/TRBV3-2	TRBJ2-6	.	CASSQGQSGANVLTF	TGTGCCAGCAGCCAAGGACAATCTGGGGCCAACGTCCTGACTTTC
.	TRBV28	TRBJ2-6	TRBD1	CASSMGDSSSGANVLTF	TGTGCCAGCAGTATGGGGGACAGTTCATCTGGGGCCAACGTCCTGACTTTC
once	TRBV19	TRBJ1-5	.	CASSIERGNQPQHF	TGTGCCAGTAGTATAGAGAGGGGGAATCAGCCCCAGCATTTT
.	TRBV5-6	TRBJ2-5	TRBD2	CASSSRTSLGTQYF	TGTGCCAGCAGCTCACGGACTAGCTTGGGGACCCAGTACTTC
.	TRBV7-2	TRBJ1-6	.	CASSLGTESSYNSPLHF	TGTGCCAGCAGCTTGGGGACGGAGAGCTCCTATAATTCACCCCTCCACTTT
.	TRBV5-1	TRBJ1-4	.	CASSLDGATNEKLFF	TGCGCCAGCAGCTTGGATGGGGCAACTAATGAAAAACTGTTTTTT
.	TRBV28	TRBJ1-1	.	CASPGPGQRNTEAFF	TGTGCCAGCCCGGGTCCGGGACAAAGGAACACTGAAGCTTTCTTT
.	TRBV18	TRBJ2-7	.	CASTRSPGISSYEQYF	TGTGCCAGCACACGATCCCCGGGGATTAGCTCCTACGAGCAGTACTTC
once	TRBV7-2	TRBJ1-5	.	CASSYANSNQPQHF	TGTGCCAGCAGTTACGCTAATAGCAATCAGCCCCAGCATTTT
once	TRBV18	TRBJ1-5	.	CASSPKVDQPQHF	TGTGCCAGCTCACCAAAAGTCGATCAGCCCCAGCATTTT
.	TRBV4-2	TRBJ2-1	TRBD2	CASSQDLLAGVGEQFF	TGTGCCAGCAGCCAAGATTTACTAGCGGGAGTCGGTGAGCAGTTCTTC
.	TRBV18	TRBJ1-2	.	CASSSYRSGGNYGYTF	TGTGCCAGCTCCTCATATAGGAGCGGGGGGAACTATGGCTACACCTTC
.	TRBV28	TRBJ2-3	TRBD2	CASSFRRETDTQYF	TGTGCCAGCAGTTTTAGGCGGGAGACAGATACGCAGTATTTT
once	TRBV18	TRBJ1-5	.	CASSLQGSSNQPQHF	TGTGCCAGCTCACTGCAGGGGAGTAGCAATCAGCCCCAGCATTTT
.	TRBV19	TRBJ2-3	.	CASTKRSGDTQYF	TGTGCCAGTACCAAGCGGAGTGGAGATACGCAGTATTTT
.	TRBV6-2/TRBV6-3	TRBJ2-4	TRBD1	CASSRQGFLDIQYF	TGTGCCAGCAGTAGACAGGGGTTTTTAGACATTCAGTACTTC
.	TRBV10-2	TRBJ1-1	.	CASSDSTTGDTEAFF	TGCGCCAGCAGTGATTCTACGACGGGGGACACTGAAGCTTTCTTT
.	TRBV28	TRBJ2-3	.	CASSLAGDTQYF	TGTGCCAGCAGTTTAGCGGGAGATACGCAGTATTTT
.	TRBV7-2	TRBJ2-5	TRBD2	CASSLELAGIGETQYF	TGTGCCAGCAGCTTAGAACTAGCGGGAATTGGAGAGACCCAGTACTTC
.	TRBV27	TRBJ2-7	.	CASSFADGYEQYF	TGTGCCAGCAGTTTTGCCGACGGGTACGAGCAGTACTTC
.	TRBV7-9	TRBJ1-1	.	CASSRRSANTEAFF	TGTGCCAGCAGCCGAAGGTCGGCTAACACTGAAGCTTTCTTT
once	TRBV12-5	TRBJ2-1	TRBD2	CASGLVRLAGAGSYNEQFF	TGTGCTAGTGGTTTGGTGCGGCTAGCGGGGGCCGGGTCCTACAATGAGCAGTTCTTC
once	TRBV4-1	TRBJ1-2	TRBD1	CASSVSSYRGRNGYTF	TGCGCCAGCAGCGTTTCCTCATACAGGGGAAGGAATGGCTACACCTTC
.	TRBV6-1	TRBJ2-7	.	CASSDRTSYEQYF	TGTGCCAGCAGTGATAGAACCTCCTACGAGCAGTACTTC
.	TRBV5-6	TRBJ1-2	.	CASSPLGGIHGYTF	TGTGCCAGCAGCCCCTTAGGGGGGATTCATGGCTACACCTTC
.	TRBV19	TRBJ2-7	TRBD1	CASSIGTGPYEQYF	TGTGCCAGTAGTATAGGGACAGGTCCCTACGAGCAGTACTTC
.	TRBV18	TRBJ1-6	.	CASSPSHLSSSYNSPLHF	TGTGCCAGCTCACCATCCCACCTGTCGAGCTCCTATAATTCACCCCTCCACTTT
.	TRBV2	TRBJ2-2	TRBD1	CASGTGGSWTGELFF	TGTGCCAGCGGGACAGGGGGATCGTGGACCGGGGAGCTGTTTTTT
.	TRBV2	TRBJ2-7	TRBD2	CASSRLAGTLSYEQYF	TGTGCCAGCAGCCGACTAGCGGGGACCCTATCCTACGAGCAGTACTTC
.	TRBV5-4	TRBJ2-7	.	CASTLSSISEQYF	TGTGCCAGCACCCTCTCGAGCATTTCCGAGCAGTACTTC
.	TRBV5-5	TRBJ1-1	.	CASSRFLSLNTEAFF	TGTGCCAGCAGCCGTTTCCTGAGTCTGAACACTGAAGCTTTCTTT
.	TRBV7-2	TRBJ1-2	.	CASSFGAYYGYTF	TGTGCCAGCAGCTTCGGGGCATACTATGGCTACACCTTC
.	TRBV5-6	TRBJ1-1	.	CASSYMNTEAFF	TGTGCCAGCAGTTACATGAACACTGAAGCTTTCTTT
.	TRBV4-1	TRBJ2-7	.	CASSQDSGTYEQYF	TGCGCCAGCAGCCAAGATTCCGGGACCTACGAGCAGTACTTC
.	TRBV6-5	TRBJ1-3	TRBD1	CASGFRDRGFGNTIYF	TGTGCCAGCGGTTTTCGCGACAGGGGATTTGGAAACACCATATATTTT
.	TRBV19	TRBJ1-1	.	CASSIDRQYEAFF	TGTGCCAGTAGTATAGATCGGCAGTATGAAGCTTTCTTT
.	TRBV5-1	TRBJ2-5	TRBD2	CASSFLAGRQETQYF	TGCGCCAGCAGCTTTTTAGCGGGGCGCCAAGAGACCCAGTACTTC